The clone carrying this TCR beta chain was found a few times. The sample belongs to a study of T cells in Graves' hyperthyroidism and ophthalmopathy. The source material, RNA transcripts, was used to amplify TCR beta CDR3 regions. Carried out on the TCR CDR3, a first-round RT-PCR used the HTBI primer set. Using its own MiXCR run on the multiplex PCR reads, TCRdb lists one record per CDR3 protein. The sample includes about 350,000 distinct CDR3 sequences, about a fifth seen only once; the top ten take around 3.4%. Germline V CDR1 and CDR2: LNHDA, SQIVND (reference sequence). Trimming at V came to 5 bases and at J to 6 bases, leaving 10 bases not matched to a gene. The CDR3 sequence is 15 residues long. Patients with uncontrolled infections, other autoimmune diseases, pregnancy or lactation were excluded.

Sequences were obtained from blood. J is TRBJ1-1 and V is TRBV19; 9 positions agree with TRBD1. The clonotype was recovered from a woman between 18 and 30 years old with Graves' hyperthyroidism. CDR3 sequence reads: CASSGPTGGRSEAFF. In nucleotides, the CDR3 is TGTGCCAGTAGTGGACCGACAGGGGGTCGTTCTGAAGCTTTCTTT. Supplemented by reference TRBV19 and TRBJ1-1, the full variable domain reads DGGITQSPKYLFRKEGQNVTLSCEQNLNHDAMYWYRQDPGQGLRLIYYSQIVNDFQKGDIAEGYSVSREKKESFPLTVTSAQKNPTAFYLCASSGPTGGRSEAFFGQGTRLTVV.